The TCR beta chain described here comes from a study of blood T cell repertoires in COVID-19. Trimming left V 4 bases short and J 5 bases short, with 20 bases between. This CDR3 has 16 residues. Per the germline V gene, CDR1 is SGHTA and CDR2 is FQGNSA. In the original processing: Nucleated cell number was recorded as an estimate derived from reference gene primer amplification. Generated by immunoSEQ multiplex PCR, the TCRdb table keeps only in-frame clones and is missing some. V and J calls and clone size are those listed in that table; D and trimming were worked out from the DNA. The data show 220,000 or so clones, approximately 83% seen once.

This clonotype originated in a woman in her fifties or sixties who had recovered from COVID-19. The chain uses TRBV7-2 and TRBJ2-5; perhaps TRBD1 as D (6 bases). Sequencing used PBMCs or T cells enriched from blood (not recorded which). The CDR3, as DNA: TGTGCCAGCAGCTCGGCGGGCTTGGGGGCGGCGGAGACCCAGTACTTC. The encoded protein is CASSSAGLGAAETQYF.